This T cell receptor beta chain was obtained from a study of regulatory T cells in long-lasting Graves disease. Regarding the study as a whole: The study found persistent patients shared more public clonotypes (approximately 2,700) than new patients (about 990). Persistent disease favored TRBV28, TRBJ1-2 and TRBJ2-5. Owing to a sample size that was small, accuracy may have been reduced.

This clonotype has only a few counts. Its matching antigen is unknown. The time point here: persistent/refractory GD, antithyroid drugs over 5 years with positive TRAb. From PBMCs, RNA was extracted and then used to make the TCR library. Germline loops: CDR1 MNHEY, CDR2 SVGEGT. Trimming cost V 5 bases and J 3 bases, with 11 bases left between them. CDR3 length: 13 residues. Building of the TCR beta libraries involved iRepertoire HTBI primers and Arm-PCR of CDR3 regions. Each CDR3 protein is one row after TCRdb ran MiXCR on the multiplex PCR reads. The data contain about 400,000 distinct CDR3 sequences, less than 25% of them singletons.

The chain combines TRBV6-2 or TRBV6-3 with TRBJ2-7; TRBD1 is a possible D gene (6 bases). The source is a female donor with Graves disease. Sequenced here: peripheral blood mononuclear cells (PBMCs), sampled when the disease was refractory, from a patient treated with antithyroid drugs. The CDR3 sequence: CASSKTGNYEQYF. CDR3 coding DNA: TGTGCCAGCAGTAAAACAGGGAACTACGAGCAGTACTTC.